Following are 25 T cell receptor beta chains from one sample sequenced in a study of shared clonotypes between healthy human individuals. TCRdb's table, derived via immunoSEQ multiplex PCR, lists solely in-frame clones and lacks some. The data show approximately 2,200,000 clones, more than 85% seen once. CD8 cells classed as naive were CD45RO-negative and positively selected for CCR7, excluding terminally differentiated effector memory CD45RA+ cells. Sequencing input: naive CD8+ T cells from PBMCs. These TCRs come from a man aged 18 to 30 in good health. Some clones in this sample may be carry-over from other donors' samples.

The V call is TRBV5-5, the J call TRBJ2-2; possibly TRBD1 for D (5 bases). The CDR3 is 15 amino acids. The V gene's germline CDR1 is SGHKS and CDR2 YYEKEE (reference sequence). The germline V and J ends were trimmed by 3 bases and 4 bases, with 13 bases remaining between them. This CDR3 reads CASSWTSGGTGELFF. The CDR3 nucleotides read TGTGCCAGCAGCTGGACATCAGGCGGCACCGGGGAGCTGTTTTTT.

Comments on this clone: Other DNA sequences in the sample encode the same CDR3. V gene TRBV30 combines with J gene TRBJ2-1; TRBD2 matches at 9 bases. This CDR3 region has 16 residues. In germline, CDR1 is GTSNPN, CDR2 SVGIG (reference sequence). V was pared by 0 bases and J by 2 bases, with 5 bases of the junction left unmatched. This chain's CDR3 is CAWSVGAGGPYNEQFF. CDR3 bases: TGTGCCTGGAGTGTCGGTGCGGGAGGGCCCTACAATGAGCAGTTCTTC.

Regarding this clone: This same CDR3 is encoded by further DNA sequences in the sample. The chain has TRBV29-1 and TRBJ1-2, with D hard to call. The germline V gene encodes CDR1 SQVTM and CDR2 ANQGSEA. Trimming took off 6 bases at V and 8 bases at J, with 13 bases between the two ends. The CDR3 is 11 amino acids. The CDR3 DNA reads as TGCAGCGTGCCCGGTGGGGAAGGCTACACCTTC. Translation gives CSVPGGEGYTF.

The gene calls are TRBV4-1 and TRBJ1-1, with TRBD1 as a possible D gene (6 bases). The ends were cut back, 4 bases at V and 2 bases at J, with 14 bases in the middle. The CDR3 loop spans 15 amino acids. Germline-derived CDR1 and CDR2 are MGHRA and YSYEKL. The CDR3 region has the DNA TGCGCCAGCAGCCGAACACAGGGTGTTAACACTGAAGCTTTCTTT. It translates to CASSRTQGVNTEAFF.

This chain connects TRBV11-2 to TRBJ2-3; 14 bases align to TRBD2. The V gene's germline CDR1 is SGHAT and CDR2 FQNNGV. Trimming removed 4 bases from V and 2 bases from J; junction bases left unmatched: 2. CDR3 length: 16 amino acids. The CDR3 DNA reads as TGTGCCAGCAGCTCGACTAGCGGGAGGGACACAGATACGCAGTATTTT. This sequence encodes CASSSTSGRDTDTQYF.

V and J are TRBV11-2 and TRBJ2-7, with D unresolved. This CDR3 contains 14 residues. Germline loops: CDR1 SGHAT, CDR2 FQNNGV. Between the trimmed V and J ends, which lost 7 bases and 3 bases, there was a span of 16 bases. The CDR3 sequence: CASTRSGPLYEQYF. As DNA, the CDR3 is TGTGCCAGCACCCGTTCTGGGCCCCTCTACGAGCAGTACTTC.

V and J are TRBV2 and TRBJ2-5; D is possibly TRBD2 (6 bases). V lost 6 bases and J 5 bases, leaving 13 bases between the germline ends. Germline assignment: CDR1 SNHLY and CDR2 FYNNEI. The CDR3 totals 13 residues. CDR3 region: CASSPGVGETQYF. CDR3 DNA: TGTGCCAGCAGCCCGGGGGTGGGGGAGACCCAGTACTTC.

The chain has TRBV10-3 and TRBJ2-1; D assignment may be TRBD1 or TRBD2 (6 bases each). The CDR3 sequence is 17 residues long. CDR1 and CDR2 from the germline V gene are ENHRY and SYGVKD. The ends were cut back, 2 bases at V and 6 bases at J, with 20 bases in the middle. This CDR3 is CAISEEGGRVGSNEQFF. Written as DNA, the CDR3 is TGTGCCATCAGTGAGGAGGGGGGACGGGTCGGAAGCAATGAGCAGTTCTTC.

V usage is TRBV7-8 and J usage is TRBJ1-4; D is ambiguous. Germline CDR1 reads SGHVS; CDR2 reads FQNEAQ. The germline V and J ends were trimmed by 5 bases and 7 bases, with 14 bases remaining between them. CDR3 size: 14 residues. The CDR3 is CASSPLGSGEKLFF. CDR3 nucleotides: TGTGCCAGCAGCCCCCTAGGCTCCGGTGAAAAACTGTTTTTT.

The chain combines TRBV19 with TRBJ2-7; 9 nucleotides line up with TRBD1. Unmatched junction bases numbered 12, after V lost 5 bases and J lost 7 bases. The germline CDR1 and CDR2 sequences are LNHDA and SQIVND (reference sequence). The CDR3 is 15 residues long. The chain's CDR3 is CASSLTGTGLNEQYF. DNA of the CDR3: TGTGCCAGTAGTCTCACCGGGACAGGGCTGAATGAGCAGTACTTC.

This clone appeared a few times. In the same sample, other DNA sequences code for this CDR3. V is TRBV27 and J is TRBJ2-7, with 7 bases identical to TRBD1. This CDR3 has 15 amino acids. The V segment lost 3 bases and the J segment 0 bases; nucleotides outside the gene matches: 5. The germline V gene has CDR1 MNHEY and CDR2 SMNVEV (reference sequence). The CDR3 DNA follows: TGTGCCAGCAGTTTCGGACAGGCGAGCTCCTACGAGCAGTACTTC. This gives the protein CASSFGQASSYEQYF.

This clone was counted a few times. This chain links TRBV19 with TRBJ2-2, with D tentatively TRBD1 (5 bases). The V gene's germline CDR1 is LNHDA and CDR2 SQIVND (reference sequence). V dropped 9 bases and J dropped 0 bases, with 14 bases sitting between them. CDR3 size: 15 residues. The CDR3 DNA sequence: TGTGCCAGCAGCGACAGCCAGGCGAACACCGGGGAGCTGTTTTTT. It encodes CASSDSQANTGELFF.

V usage is TRBV19 and J usage is TRBJ1-5; D is uncertain. The germline gives CDR1 LNHDA, CDR2 SQIVND (reference sequence). The CDR3 is made up of 13 amino acids. V dropped 4 bases and J dropped 3 bases, with 7 bases sitting between them. The CDR3 region is CASSTSSNQPQHF. In DNA, the CDR3 is TGTGCCAGTAGTACTTCTTCCAATCAGCCCCAGCATTTT. Variable domain in full (rest from reference TRBV19 and TRBJ1-5): DGGITQSPKYLFRKEGQNVTLSCEQNLNHDAMYWYRQDPGQGLRLIYYSQIVNDFQKGDIAEGYSVSREKKESFPLTVTSAQKNPTAFYLCASSTSSNQPQHFGDGTRLSIL.

The rearrangement joins TRBV7-9 to TRBJ1-4; possible D gene TRBD1, 6 bases. Germline V gene lookup returns CDR1 SEHNR and CDR2 FQNEAQ (reference sequence). Trimming removed 5 bases at V and 7 bases at J, with 20 bases between. The length of the CDR3 is 16 residues. The CDR3 sequence: CASSQVGAGVGEKLFF. CDR3 DNA: TGTGCCAGCAGCCAGGTTGGGGCAGGGGTAGGTGAAAAACTGTTTTTT.

This sequence joins TRBV27 and TRBJ1-5; D is perhaps TRBD1 (5 bases). The CDR3 loop spans 15 amino acids. Trimming removed 5 bases at V and 5 bases at J, with 16 bases between. Germline CDR1 is MNHEY and CDR2 is SMNVEV (reference sequence). The CDR3, as DNA: TGTGCCAGCAGTCTAGGGGCAGGAGGTGATCAGCCCCAGCATTTT. Protein: CASSLGAGGDQPQHF.

The V gene is TRBV5-4, the J gene TRBJ1-6; 7 bases match TRBD1. This CDR3 contains 14 residues. Per the germline V gene, CDR1 is SGHNT and CDR2 is YYREEE (reference sequence). V shed 0 bases and J 6 bases; nucleotides not matched to a gene: 0. DNA for the CDR3: TGTGCCAGCAGCTTGGACAGGGGTAATTCACCCCTCCACTTT. This codes for CASSLDRGNSPLHF.

The V call is TRBV19, the J call TRBJ2-5; 9 bases line up with TRBD2. Germline CDR1 is LNHDA and CDR2 is SQIVND (reference sequence). The CDR3 is 15 amino acids. Trimming cost V 7 bases and J 5 bases; bases outside gene matches: 11. CDR3 bases: TGTGCCAGTACCCCCGGTTTAGCGGGAGTGGAGACCCAGTACTTC. This sequence encodes CASTPGLAGVETQYF.

The genes are TRBV6-8 and TRBJ2-3, with D unresolved. Germline CDR1 and CDR2: MNHGY and SAAAGT. V lost 2 bases and J lost 2, with 20 bases in between. This CDR3 has 18 amino acids. The CDR3 loop reads CASSYNTPTAGTTDTQYF. The CDR3 region has the DNA TGTGCCAGCAGTTACAACACCCCCACGGCCGGTACCACAGATACGCAGTATTTT.

This chain uses TRBV7-8 with TRBJ1-4, with unresolved D. This CDR3 is 14 amino acids long. The germline V gene has CDR1 SGHVS and CDR2 FQNEAQ. V lost 1 base, J lost 4 bases, and 7 bases lay in between. The CDR3: CASSLVFLNEKLFF. CDR3 sequence (DNA): TGTGCCAGCAGCTTAGTCTTCCTTAATGAAAAACTGTTTTTT.

CDR3 region: CASSPYMGIGTVEAFF. DNA for the CDR3: TGTGCCAGCAGTCCGTATATGGGGATCGGGACGGTTGAAGCTTTCTTT. The chain couples TRBV27 to TRBJ1-1; D is possibly TRBD1 (5 bases). Looked up from germline, CDR1 is MNHEY and CDR2 is SMNVEV (reference sequence). There are 16 residues in the CDR3. V was shortened by 5 bases and J by 7 bases, with 23 bases between the two germline ends.

The rearrangement uses TRBV25-1 and TRBJ2-1; D uncertain. This CDR3 is 14 amino acids long. The germline gives CDR1 MGHDK, CDR2 SYGVNS. Trimming shortened V by 5 bases and J by 4 bases, and 12 bases separated the two germline ends. CDR3 nucleotide sequence: TGTGCCAGCAGTCCCCACGGCTTATACAATGAGCAGTTCTTC. This gives the protein CASSPHGLYNEQFF.

The genes are TRBV14 and TRBJ2-2; 11 bases are shared with TRBD2. The germline V gene has CDR1 SGHDN and CDR2 FVKESK. The CDR3 has 17 residues. The V segment lost 0 bases and the J segment 4 bases; nucleotides outside the gene matches: 4. CDR3 DNA: TGTGCCAGCAGCCAAGATCGTACTAGCGGGAGCACCGGGGAGCTGTTTTTT. Translated: CASSQDRTSGSTGELFF. Variable domain in full (rest from reference TRBV14 and TRBJ2-2): EAGVTQFPSHSVIEKGQTVTLRCDPISGHDNLYWYRRVMGKEIKFLLHFVKESKQDESGMPNNRFLAERTGGTYSTLKVQPAELEDSGVYFCASSQDRTSGSTGELFFGEGSRLTVL.

This chain connects TRBV7-3 to TRBJ2-1; TRBD2 matches at 7 bases. This CDR3 is built from 14 residues. V shed 1 base and J 9 bases; nucleotides not matched to a gene: 6. Germline V lookup: CDR1 SGHTA, CDR2 FQGTGA. The DNA for the CDR3 is TGTGCCAGCAGCTTAAGGGATATAGCGGGTGAGCAGTTCTTC. Its translation: CASSLRDIAGEQFF.

The gene calls are TRBV5-1 and TRBJ2-1, with D unresolved. The germline CDR1 and CDR2 sequences are SGHRS and YFSETQ. The germline V and J ends were trimmed by 7 bases and 3 bases, with 8 bases remaining between them. The CDR3 loop spans 12 amino acids. CDR3 nucleotide sequence: TGCGCCAGCGGGAAAGGCTACAATGAGCAGTTCTTC. This translates into CASGKGYNEQFF.

CDR3 in DNA: TGTGCCAGCAGTTTACTAGCGGGACGAACCTACGAGCAGTACTTC. Protein product: CASSLLAGRTYEQYF. The V call is TRBV28, the J call TRBJ2-7, with 9 bases lining up with TRBD2. From germline, CDR1 is MDHEN and CDR2 SYDVKM. This CDR3 spans 15 amino acids. V lost 2 bases and J lost 2; bases outside the gene matches: 4.